This T cell receptor beta chain was captured by sequencing in a study of blood T cell repertoires in COVID-19. For the study at large: Some COVID-19 samples were acute and others convalescent; all came from the United States, Italy and Spain. Sample material is recorded as cDNA or gDNA derived from T cells, B-cell-depleted T cells, or PBMCs.

The CDR3 loop spans 13 amino acids. V lost 6 bases to trimming and J lost 4 bases, with 12 bases between them. Germline V gives CDR1 GTSNPN, CDR2 SVGIG (reference sequence). Clones were sequenced by immunoSEQ multiplex PCR, and TCRdb holds only the in-frame ones, with some missing. Of about 300,000 clones detected, just over 85% appear once; the ten largest clones hold 3.5% to 5%. All recovered Cohort 3 donors got two negative PCRs, got clearance, or saw symptom resolution. The sequencing input was PBMCs or T cells enriched from blood (not recorded which). The TCR sequence derives from a man younger than 40 who had recovered from COVID-19. The gene calls are TRBV30 and TRBJ1-4; a possible D gene is TRBD1 (5 bases). CDR3 nucleotides: TGTGCCTGTAAGACAGCCAGTAATGAAAAACTGTTTTTT. Translating it yields CACKTASNEKLFF.